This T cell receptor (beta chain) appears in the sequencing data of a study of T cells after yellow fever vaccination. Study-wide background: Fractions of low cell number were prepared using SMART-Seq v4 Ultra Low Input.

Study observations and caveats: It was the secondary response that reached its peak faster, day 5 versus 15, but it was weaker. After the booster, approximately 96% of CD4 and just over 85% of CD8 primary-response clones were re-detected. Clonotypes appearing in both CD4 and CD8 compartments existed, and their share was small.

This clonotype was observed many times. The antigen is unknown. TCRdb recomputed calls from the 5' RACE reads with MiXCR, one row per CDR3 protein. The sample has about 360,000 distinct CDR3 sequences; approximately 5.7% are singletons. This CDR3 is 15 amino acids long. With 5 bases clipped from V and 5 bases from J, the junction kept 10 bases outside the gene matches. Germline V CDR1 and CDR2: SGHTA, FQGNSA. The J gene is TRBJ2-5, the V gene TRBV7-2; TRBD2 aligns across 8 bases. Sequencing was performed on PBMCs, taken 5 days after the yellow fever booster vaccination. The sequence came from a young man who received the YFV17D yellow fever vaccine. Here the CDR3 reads CASSRRDREGETQYF. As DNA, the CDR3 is TGTGCCAGCAGCAGAAGGGACCGGGAGGGGGAGACCCAGTACTTC.